One and the same sample provided the 14 T cell receptor beta chains below, sequenced in a study of human T cells and chemical hapten exposure. Noted time point: pre-sensitization, week 0. Specified treatment: therapeutic diphenylcyclopropenone sensitization with weekly scalp DPC. Via MiXCR, TCRdb re-called the RACE reads, giving one row per CDR3 protein. The sample has approximately 320,000 distinct CDR3 sequences, about 5% seen once; the top ten hold roughly 8.2%. The sequencing used whole blood, collected in connection with sensitization to the hapten diphenylcyclopropenone (DPC). The receptor source for this set is a woman younger than 30 with alopecia areata. Some clones in this sample may be carry-over from other donors' samples.

On this clonotype: The junction departs from germline at one end; a sequencing error may be responsible. The chain has TRBV29-1 and TRBJ1-2, with D unresolved. CDR1 is SQVTM and CDR2 is ANQGSEA in the germline V gene. This CDR3 comprises 11 residues. The CDR3 region has the DNA TGCAGCGTTGAAGATCGGTTAGTGTACTCCTTC. It is translated as CSVEDRLVYSF. Together with reference TRBV29-1 and TRBJ1-2, the CDR3 gives the full variable domain: SAVISQKPSRDICQRGTSLTIQCQVDSQVTMMFWYRQQPGQSLTLIATANQGSEATYESGFVIDKFPISRPNLTFSTLTVSNMSPEDSSIYLCSVEDRLVYSFGSGTRLTVV.

The chain joins TRBV11-2 to TRBJ1-1; tentative D call: TRBD1 (5 bases). Trimming removed 5 bases at V and 9 bases at J, with 16 bases between. Germline assignment: CDR1 SGHAT and CDR2 FQNNGV. This CDR3 has 13 amino acids. In DNA form, the CDR3 reads TGTGCCAGCAGCCAAGGGGCGTCAGGGAAAGCTTTCTTT. Its protein is CASSQGASGKAFF.

The chain employs TRBV3-1 and TRBJ1-3, with a possible D match to TRBD1 (6 bases). Looked up from germline, CDR1 is LGHDT and CDR2 is YNNKEL (reference sequence). The CDR3 spans 15 residues. The germline V and J ends were trimmed by 0 bases and 7 bases, with 13 bases remaining between them. In DNA, the CDR3 is TGTGCCAGCAGCCAAGAATTAACAGGGCACAACACCATATATTTT. Translated, it gives CASSQELTGHNTIYF.

In this sample, this clonotype turned up a few times. CDR3 sequence: CSVPLNYGYTF. The CDR3 region has the DNA TGCAGCGTCCCGTTGAACTATGGCTACACCTTC. The chain couples TRBV29-1 to TRBJ1-2; D is undetermined. CDR1 and CDR2 from the germline V gene are SQVTM and ANQGSEA. The V and J ends lost 6 bases and 2 bases respectively, with 7 bases between them. The CDR3 has 11 amino acids.

There are many counts of this clonotype. The rearrangement links TRBV7-3 to TRBJ2-1, with D hard to call. CDR1 is SGHTA, CDR2 FQGTGA, per germline. The CDR3 is made up of 14 amino acids. V lost 5 bases and J lost 5, with 13 bases in between. The chain's CDR3 is CASSMRPLDNEQFF. The CDR3, as DNA: TGTGCCAGCAGCATGCGACCCCTTGACAATGAGCAGTTCTTC. The variable domain in full, with the rest retrieved from reference TRBV7-3 and TRBJ2-1, is GAGVSQTPSNKVTEKGKYVELRCDPISGHTALYWYRQSLGQGPEFLIYFQGTGAADDSGLPNDRFFAVRPEGSVSTLKIQRTERGDSAVYLCASSMRPLDNEQFFGPGTRLTVL.

In this sample, this clonotype turned up a few times. V is TRBV29-1 and J is TRBJ1-2; weak D call: TRBD1 (5 bases). CDR1 is SQVTM, CDR2 ANQGSEA, per germline. V lost 7 bases, J lost 4 bases, and 10 bases lay in between. This CDR3 contains 11 residues. This chain's CDR3 is CSAGTVYGYTF. The CDR3 region has the DNA TGCAGCGCTGGGACGGTCTATGGCTACACCTTC.

The rearrangement joins TRBV27 to TRBJ2-3, with 7 bases lining up with TRBD2. V dropped 3 bases and J dropped 3; count of bases not matched to a gene: 24. Germline CDR1 and CDR2: MNHEY and SMNVEV (reference sequence). The CDR3 contains 21 residues. CDR3 residues: CASSFYVRPGGRIEGTDTQYF. The CDR3 DNA is TGTGCCAGCAGTTTCTACGTTCGCCCGGGGGGTAGAATTGAGGGGACAGATACGCAGTATTTT.

The chain carries TRBV27 and TRBJ2-7, with a weak D call TRBD1 (6 bases). The germline CDR1 and CDR2 sequences are MNHEY and SMNVEV (reference sequence). V lost 1 base and J 1 base, leaving 11 bases between the germline ends. The CDR3 length is 15 residues. The CDR3 nucleotides read TGTGCCAGCAGTTTATTAGGGGGATCTTCCTACGAGCAGTACTTC. The encoded protein is CASSLLGGSSYEQYF.

This clonotype showed up just a few times. The chain is built from TRBV3-1 and TRBJ1-6; D not resolved. V was trimmed by 6 bases and J by 4 bases, leaving 13 bases between them. Germline loops: CDR1 LGHDT, CDR2 YNNKEL (reference sequence). This CDR3 comprises 15 residues. In nucleotides, the CDR3 is TGTGCCAGCAGGACCAGTGAGCAGTATAATTCACCCCTCCACTTT. Residues: CASRTSEQYNSPLHF. The full variable domain, in which reference TRBV3-1 and TRBJ1-6 provide the parts outside the CDR3, is DTAVSQTPKYLVTQMGNDKSIKCEQNLGHDTMYWYKQDSKKFLKIMFSYNNKELIINETVPNRFSPKSPDKAHLNLHINSLELGDSAVYFCASRTSEQYNSPLHFGNGTRLTVT.

This clonotype has a handful of counts. This CDR3 reads CASSRGGSRTDTQYF. The CDR3 bases are TGTGCCAGCAGCCGGGGTGGTTCTCGCACAGATACGCAGTATTTT. The chain employs TRBV7-3 and TRBJ2-3, with D possibly matching TRBD2 (5 bases). V lost 5 bases and J lost 1, with 13 bases in between. This CDR3 comprises 15 residues. Germline CDR1 is SGHTA and CDR2 is FQGTGA.

This clonotype was seen at least ten times. The rearrangement uses TRBV3-1 and TRBJ2-7; the D gene is possibly TRBD2 (5 bases). This CDR3 is built from 13 residues. V was cut by 4 bases and J by 1 base, with 8 bases left in between. CDR1 and CDR2 (germline): LGHDT, YNNKEL (reference sequence). The DNA for the CDR3 is TGTGCCAGCAGCCCGGGGATTTCCTACGAGCAGTACTTC. Translating it yields CASSPGISYEQYF.

This clonotype was seen repeatedly, ten times or more. The chain combines TRBV24-1 with TRBJ2-1; 9 bases agree with TRBD2. J lost 0 bases, V lost 3 bases, and 8 bases had no gene match. This CDR3 is 18 amino acids long. Germline V gene lookup returns CDR1 KGHDR and CDR2 SFDVKD. The CDR3 nucleotides read TGTGCCACCAGTGATACTGATAGCGGGGGCTACTCCTACAATGAGCAGTTCTTC. Its protein product is CATSDTDSGGYSYNEQFF.

This clonotype was seen more than once but under ten times. The chain employs TRBV29-1 and TRBJ1-1; D is ambiguous. Germline CDR1 and CDR2: SQVTM and ANQGSEA. There are 12 residues in the CDR3. V was cut by 4 bases and J by 5 bases, with 11 bases left in between. CDR3 in DNA: TGCAGCGTTGTAGGTCCGAGTACTGAAGCTTTCTTT. Amino acid sequence: CSVVGPSTEAFF. Combining the CDR3 with reference TRBV29-1 and TRBJ1-1 gives the whole variable domain SAVISQKPSRDICQRGTSLTIQCQVDSQVTMMFWYRQQPGQSLTLIATANQGSEATYESGFVIDKFPISRPNLTFSTLTVSNMSPEDSSIYLCSVVGPSTEAFFGQGTRLTVV.

This clonotype was picked up a small number of times. J is TRBJ2-5 and V is TRBV20-1, with D possibly TRBD1 on 5 matching bases. The germline gives CDR1 DFQATT, CDR2 SNEGSKA (reference sequence). The CDR3 runs 11 residues. CDR3 DNA sequence: TGCAGCGGACACGCACAAGAGACCCAGTACTTC. Protein product: CSGHAQETQYF.